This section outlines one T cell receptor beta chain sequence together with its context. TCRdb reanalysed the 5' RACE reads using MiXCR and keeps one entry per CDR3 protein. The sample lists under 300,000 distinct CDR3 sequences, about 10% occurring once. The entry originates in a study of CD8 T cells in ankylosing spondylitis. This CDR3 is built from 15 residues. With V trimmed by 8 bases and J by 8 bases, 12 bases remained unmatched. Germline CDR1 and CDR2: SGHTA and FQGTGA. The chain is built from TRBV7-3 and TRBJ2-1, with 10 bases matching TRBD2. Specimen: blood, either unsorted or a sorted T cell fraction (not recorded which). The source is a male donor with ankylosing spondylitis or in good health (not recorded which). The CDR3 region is CASVKLAGLVDEQFF. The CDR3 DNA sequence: TGTGCCAGCGTGAAACTAGCGGGACTAGTCGATGAGCAGTTCTTC.